This T cell receptor beta chain was sequenced in a study of T cells in Graves' hyperthyroidism and ophthalmopathy. Study-wide results and caveats: Blood also held most thyroid clonotypes expanded beyond 0.001.

The source material, RNA transcripts, was used to amplify TCR beta CDR3 regions. Primed by the HTBI set, a first-round RT-PCR was run on the TCR CDR3. TCRdb recomputed calls from the multiplex PCR reads with MiXCR, one row per CDR3 protein. The data show about 380,000 distinct CDR3 sequences, less than 15% seen once. Participants, patients aged 18 to 65, had newly diagnosed hyperthyroidism with a duration under 2 months. Used for diagnoses were clinical symptoms, serum thyroxine and TRAb, thyroid ultrasound and orbital computed tomography. This clonotype was seen repeatedly, ten times or more. Its antigen is unknown. This TCR came from a man aged 30-40 years with Graves' hyperthyroidism that later progressed to Graves' ophthalmopathy. Material: blood.

Here the CDR3 DNA reads TGTGCCAGCAGCCCCGGGGAGGCCAAAAACATTCAGTACTTC. It encodes CASSPGEAKNIQYF. V gene TRBV2 combines with J gene TRBJ2-4; D might be TRBD2 (5 bases). V was shortened by 6 bases and J by 1 base, with 10 bases between the two germline ends. Germline V lookup: CDR1 SNHLY, CDR2 FYNNEI. CDR3 length equals 14 residues.